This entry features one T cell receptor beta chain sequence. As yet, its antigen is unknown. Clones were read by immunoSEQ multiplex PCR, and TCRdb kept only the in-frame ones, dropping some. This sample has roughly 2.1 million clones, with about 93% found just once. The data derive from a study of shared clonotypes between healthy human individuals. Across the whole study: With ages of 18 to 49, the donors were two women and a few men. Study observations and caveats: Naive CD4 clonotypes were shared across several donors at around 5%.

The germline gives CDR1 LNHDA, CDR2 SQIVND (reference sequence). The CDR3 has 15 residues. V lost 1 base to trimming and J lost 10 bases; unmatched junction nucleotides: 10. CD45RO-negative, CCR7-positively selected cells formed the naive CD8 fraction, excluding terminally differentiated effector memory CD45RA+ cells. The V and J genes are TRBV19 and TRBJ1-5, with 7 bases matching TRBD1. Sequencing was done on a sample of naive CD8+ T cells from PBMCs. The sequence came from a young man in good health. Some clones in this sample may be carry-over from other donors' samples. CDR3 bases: TGTGCCAGTAGTATAGGAGGGACAGCAATCAATCCCCAGCATTTT. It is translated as CASSIGGTAINPQHF.